The present TCR beta chain was sequenced within a study of OX40 agonist ivuxolimab in advanced cancers. Study-level background: Ivuxolimab, which patients received intravenously every 2 weeks, was dosed at 0.01 to 10 mg/kg.

The V gene's germline CDR1 is KGHSH and CDR2 LQKENI. The CDR3 has 13 residues. The junction had 4 bases not matched to a gene; V was cut back by 2 bases and J by 7 bases. TCRdb keeps only in-frame clones here, not all; method: immunoSEQ multiplex PCR. This table has 100,000 to 130,000 clones, around 93% appearing once. V is TRBV18 and J is TRBJ1-1; 7 positions agree with TRBD1. The specimen comprised CD4+ or CD8+ T cells sorted from blood, sampled in a trial of the OX40 agonist ivuxolimab. This sequence originates from an adult with an advanced solid tumor such as melanoma, head and neck, liver or kidney cancer. In DNA form, the CDR3 reads TGTGCCAGCTCACCAAGGCAGGGGGTTGAAGCTTTCTTT. Translation: CASSPRQGVEAFF.